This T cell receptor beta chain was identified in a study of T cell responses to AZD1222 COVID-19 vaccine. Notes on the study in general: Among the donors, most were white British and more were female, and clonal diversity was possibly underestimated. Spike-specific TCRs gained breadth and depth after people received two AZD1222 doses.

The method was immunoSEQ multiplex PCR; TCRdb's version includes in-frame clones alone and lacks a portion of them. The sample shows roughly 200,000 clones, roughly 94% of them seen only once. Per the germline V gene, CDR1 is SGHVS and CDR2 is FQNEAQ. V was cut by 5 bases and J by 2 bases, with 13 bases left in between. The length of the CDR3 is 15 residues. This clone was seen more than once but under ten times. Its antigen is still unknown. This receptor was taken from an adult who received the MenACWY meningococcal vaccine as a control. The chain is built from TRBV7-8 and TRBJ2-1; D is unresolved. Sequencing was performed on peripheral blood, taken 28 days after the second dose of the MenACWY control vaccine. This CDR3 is CASSGRIGPYNEQFF. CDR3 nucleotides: TGTGCCAGCAGCGGACGAATAGGGCCCTACAATGAGCAGTTCTTC.